One and the same sample provided the 2 T cell receptor beta chains below, sequenced in a study of CD8 T cells in Susac syndrome. Random hexamers served to reverse transcribe roughly 0.45 to 1 ug RNA. TCRdb re-derived calls from the immunoSEQ multiplex PCR reads in MiXCR, one entry per CDR3 protein. Altogether around 160,000 distinct CDR3 sequences are present, just under 95% being singletons, with the ten largest covering more than 0.12%. The sequencing input was CD4+ T cells from PBMCs. The source of these receptors is a human donor in good health.

This clonotype was seen just once. J is TRBJ2-3 and V is TRBV29-1, with D tentatively TRBD1 (6 bases). This CDR3 has 13 residues. V was clipped by 6 bases and J by 2 bases, with 12 bases between them. Germline CDR1 is SQVTM and CDR2 is ANQGSEA. The CDR3 here is CSVGTRYTDTQYF. The CDR3 bases are TGCAGCGTCGGGACAAGATACACAGATACGCAGTATTTT.

The chain combines TRBV5-6 with TRBJ2-5; D is perhaps TRBD1 or TRBD2 (6 bases each). V was pared by 7 bases and J by 0 bases, with 10 bases between. From germline, CDR1 is SGHDT and CDR2 YYEEEE. The CDR3 spans 13 residues. CDR3 sequence reads: CASLGGNQETQYF. In DNA form, the CDR3 reads TGTGCCAGCCTGGGGGGCAACCAAGAGACCCAGTACTTC.